Described below is a single TCR beta chain sequence and its context. What antigen it recognizes has not been identified. No base qualities exist here, and no much larger clone lies one base off it. The CDR3 contains 13 residues, cysteine and phenylalanine counted. CDR3 DNA is the only sequence kept; it has 39 bases, read in frame from the first base. The germline V gene supplies CDR1 MNHEY and CDR2 SVGAGI. Relative to germline, V is missing 4 bases and J is missing 8 bases, with 7 bases of the junction outside any gene match. The record originates from a study of shared clonotypes between healthy human individuals (dated by TCRdb to about 2020). Broadly, across the study: Three men and a couple of women, aged 18 to 49 years, made up the cohort. The study deeply sequenced blood TCR repertoires of five healthy adults to estimate repertoire size and the extent of clonotype sharing between individuals. For each donor, CD4 naive and CD4 memory were each given three plates, CD8 naive was given two plates, and CD8 memory was given one plate. Different laboratories and diverse techniques were used to prepare libraries and sequence TCR repertoires, to increase sequencing depth and limit assay-specific biases. Each donor's leukapheresis produced roughly between about 0.85 and 10 billion PBMCs. Summary of the overall study and its limitations: The small number of donors limited the genetic and exposure-history diversity represented. Pairwise subsampling led to the expectation that sequencing depth would affect the degree of clonotype sharing among donors. Incomplete sequencing was indicated by rarefaction of sorted-subset datasets, despite the large sequencing depth. Naive subsets generally had larger estimated clonotype richness than memory subsets. Sharing across several donors was observed for approximately 5% of naive CD4, around 3.5% of naive CD8, about 2.3% of memory CD4, and approximately 0.41% of memory CD8 clonotypes. Compared with non-shared clonotypes, clonotypes shared by all four sorted-subset donors had higher generation probabilities. Sampling was limited to blood, and TCR repertoires in tissue likely differ from TCR repertoires in blood.

TCR CDR3 regions were amplified from genomic DNA by multiplex PCR using the deep immunoSEQ assay. Genomic DNA extracted from each cell subset was distributed evenly over all wells of several immunoSEQ 96-well plates, and each plate served as one replicate. For sorted subsets, approximately 210 ng genomic DNA, equal to about 30,000 T cell genomes, was loaded into each replicate PCR. Purified libraries were quantified with a Qubit 3.0 fluorometer, sized on a Bioanalyzer 2100, and re-quantified with the KAPA Library Quantification kit. Every immunoSEQ 96-well plate was sequenced on a dedicated single-read 150-cycle Illumina NextSeq 550 flow cell. As for how the authors treated the data: Because only junctional sequences without quality scores were contained in the immunoSEQ output, filtering matching that applied to full-length reads could not be performed. To assign V/J genes and CDR3, sequences were annotated against IMGT germline references using PyIR, a Python wrapper for IgBLAST v1.9. Reads were removed for weak V/J assignments (E-value above 1e-6), missing CDR3, stop codons, out-of-frame junctions, or ambiguous translated residues. V3J clonotypes were defined by identical inferred V gene, J gene, and CDR3 amino acid sequence. Percentage overlap between repertoires was calculated by dividing the number of shared unique clonotypes by the size of the smaller repertoire. Three approaches were used to assess repertoire richness: RTK rarefaction, the Chao1 estimator, and Recon v2.1 estimates of unobserved clonotypes. Generation probabilities were computed with OLGA for all TCRbeta clonotypes obtained by the gDNA method from four donors. TCRdb re-hosts the immuneACCESS table, in-frame sequences only. Its copies lack some clones; in the studies checked, an unresolved V gene accounts for under half of them, and the cause for the rest is not known. V and J calls and clone size are those listed in that table; D and trimming were worked out from the DNA. This sample has over a million clones in its table, and about 96% of those were observed once. 1.2% of the sample lies in the top ten.

Healthy HIV-negative adults with no recently reported acute infections or vaccinations were included as donors. Only Caucasian adults living in Nashville, Tennessee, USA were represented among the donors. CD4+ T cells were enriched through magnetic negative selection, after which naive cells were positively selected on CD45RA and the remaining negative fraction served as the memory subset. Blood was obtained by leukapheresis, after which PBMCs were separated by Ficoll-Histopaque density gradient centrifugation and cryopreserved in liquid nitrogen vapor phase. Analytical flow cytometry was used to check the purity and quantity of every magnetically sorted T cell population. Genomic DNA was isolated from each sorted fraction and quantified by UV absorbance on a Nanodrop 2000c.

The sequence links TRBV6-5 to TRBJ1-2, and 7 bases in between align with TRBD1. The sequencing input was naive CD4+ T cells sorted from blood. The meaning of the sample's cell subset or site label: CD45RA+ positively selected. The TCR originated in a young man in good health. The DNA sequence reads TGTGCCAGCAGTTTCCTGACAGGGTACGGCTACACCTTC. Translation gives CASSFLTGYGYTF.